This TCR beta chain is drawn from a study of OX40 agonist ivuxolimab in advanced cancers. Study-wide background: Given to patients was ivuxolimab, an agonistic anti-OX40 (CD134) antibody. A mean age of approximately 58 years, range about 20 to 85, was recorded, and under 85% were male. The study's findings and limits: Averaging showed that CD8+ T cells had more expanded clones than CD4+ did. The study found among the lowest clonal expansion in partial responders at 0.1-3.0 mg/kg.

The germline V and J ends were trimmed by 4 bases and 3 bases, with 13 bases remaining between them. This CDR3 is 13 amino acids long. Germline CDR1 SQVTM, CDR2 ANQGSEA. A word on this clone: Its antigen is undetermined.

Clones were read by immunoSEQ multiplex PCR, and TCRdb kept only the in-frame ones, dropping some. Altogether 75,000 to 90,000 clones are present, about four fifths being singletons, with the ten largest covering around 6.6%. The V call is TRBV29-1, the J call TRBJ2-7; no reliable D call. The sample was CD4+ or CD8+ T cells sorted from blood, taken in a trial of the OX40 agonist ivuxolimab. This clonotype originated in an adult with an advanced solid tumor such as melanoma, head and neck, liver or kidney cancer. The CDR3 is CSVVEQTFYEQYF. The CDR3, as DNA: TGCAGCGTTGTGGAACAGACTTTCTACGAGCAGTACTTC.